A selection of T cell receptor beta chains follows, all from one sample in a study of T cells in localized non-small cell lung cancer. Profiled with immunoSEQ multiplex PCR; TCRdb holds only in-frame clones, not every one. The table has 45,000 to 70,000 clones, around 86% seen once. The sample consisted of peripheral blood, taken before any cancer treatment. These receptor sequences come from a woman aged 40-75 years with stage I lung adenocarcinoma. Each CDR3 is given with its conserved first and last residue. Each record gives: CDR3 DNA, CDR3 protein, J gene, D gene, V gene, clone size. A D gene is named only where the DNA matches it firmly. For some rows the clone size is stated as once, few or many, or as a class when expanded; others skip it.

cdr3_nt: TGTGCCAGTAGTGAGCGGGGGGGTCAAGAGACCCAGTACTTC
cdr3_aa: CASSERGGQETQYF
j_call: TRBJ2-5
d_call: TRBD2
v_call: TRBV19
clone_size: -

cdr3_nt: TGTGCCAGCTCACCGCCTTACCGGGACAGGGATTCCACCTTC
cdr3_aa: CASSPPYRDRDSTF
j_call: TRBJ1-2
d_call: TRBD1
v_call: TRBV18
clone_size: -

cdr3_nt: TGTGCCAGTAGTACGCGGCACCAGGCGGCTCAGCCCCAGCATTTT
cdr3_aa: CASSTRHQAAQPQHF
j_call: TRBJ1-5
d_call: -
v_call: TRBV19
clone_size: once

cdr3_nt: TGTGCCAGCAGCGCAGCGGGGGGAGGTCGAGATACGCAGTATTTT
cdr3_aa: CASSAAGGGRDTQYF
j_call: TRBJ2-3
d_call: TRBD2
v_call: TRBV9
clone_size: -

cdr3_nt: TGCGCCAGCAGCCAAGTCTTGGGGGCGAGTCAGCCCCAGCATTTT
cdr3_aa: CASSQVLGASQPQHF
j_call: TRBJ1-5
d_call: -
v_call: TRBV4-1
clone_size: -

cdr3_nt: TGTGCCAGCAGCCTCGCCACAGGGGGCCTGGACTATGGCTACACCTTC
cdr3_aa: CASSLATGGLDYGYTF
j_call: TRBJ1-2
d_call: TRBD1
v_call: TRBV7-8
clone_size: -

cdr3_nt: TGTGCCAGCAGTTATAACAGGTTATGGGAGACCCAGTACTTC
cdr3_aa: CASSYNRLWETQYF
j_call: TRBJ2-5
d_call: -
v_call: TRBV27
clone_size: -

cdr3_nt: TGTGCCAGCAGCTCGGGACAGGGGGCGCGCCCTGAAAAACTGTTTTTT
cdr3_aa: CASSSGQGARPEKLFF
j_call: TRBJ1-4
d_call: TRBD1
v_call: TRBV11-2
clone_size: -

cdr3_nt: TGTGCCAGTAGTACGGGACAGGCCTATGGCTACACCTTC
cdr3_aa: CASSTGQAYGYTF
j_call: TRBJ1-2
d_call: TRBD1
v_call: TRBV19
clone_size: -

cdr3_nt: TGTGCCAGCAGCTTTCCGGGGCCTGGCGAGCAGTACTTC
cdr3_aa: CASSFPGPGEQYF
j_call: TRBJ2-7
d_call: -
v_call: TRBV7-8
clone_size: -

cdr3_nt: TGTGCCAGCAGCTTGCAGGGGTCGGGTAGCTACACCTTC
cdr3_aa: CASSLQGSGSYTF
j_call: TRBJ1-2
d_call: -
v_call: TRBV5-4
clone_size: -

cdr3_nt: TGTGCCAGCCAGGGACAGGGAAACGAGCAGTACTTC
cdr3_aa: CASQGQGNEQYF
j_call: TRBJ2-7
d_call: TRBD1
v_call: TRBV19
clone_size: once

cdr3_nt: TGTGCCAGCAGCTTAGAGTTTGGCGTTCCGAACACTGAAGCTTTCTTT
cdr3_aa: CASSLEFGVPNTEAFF
j_call: TRBJ1-1
d_call: -
v_call: TRBV7-2
clone_size: -

cdr3_nt: TGTGCCAGCAGCAAAGTTAAGGGACAGAGCTCCTACGAGCAGTACTTC
cdr3_aa: CASSKVKGQSSYEQYF
j_call: TRBJ2-7
d_call: -
v_call: TRBV21-1
clone_size: medium-sized

cdr3_nt: TGTGCCAGCAGCTTAACGGGACTAGCGGGGGTGGCAGATACGCAGTATTTT
cdr3_aa: CASSLTGLAGVADTQYF
j_call: TRBJ2-3
d_call: TRBD2
v_call: TRBV7-2
clone_size: -

cdr3_nt: TGTGCCAGCAGCTTGGGCGGAGCTGGGGACGAGCAGTACTTC
cdr3_aa: CASSLGGAGDEQYF
j_call: TRBJ2-7
d_call: -
v_call: TRBV11-3
clone_size: -

cdr3_nt: TGTGCCAGCAGTCCAGACGGGACGAGGTATGGCTACACCTTC
cdr3_aa: CASSPDGTRYGYTF
j_call: TRBJ1-2
d_call: -
v_call: TRBV7-8
clone_size: -